This is a list of T cell receptor beta chains from one sample in a study of blood T cell repertoires in COVID-19. The data were produced by immunoSEQ multiplex PCR, yet TCRdb's version contains in-frame clones alone and is incomplete. Here the sample spans 200,000 to 300,000 clones, almost 90% being singletons. Sequencing was done on a sample of peripheral blood. These receptors were collected from a man at least 80 years old with acute or convalescent COVID-19. Both conserved end residues are part of each CDR3. The order of the fields is V gene, J gene, D gene, CDR3 protein, CDR3 DNA. A D gene is named only where the DNA matches it firmly.

v_call: TRBV5-4
j_call: TRBJ1-2
d_call: -
cdr3_aa: CASSLSNYGYTF
cdr3_nt: TGTGCCAGCAGCTTATCAAACTATGGCTACACCTTC

v_call: TRBV9
j_call: TRBJ1-1
d_call: -
cdr3_aa: CASSFTVNTEAFF
cdr3_nt: TGTGCCAGCAGCTTTACGGTGAACACTGAAGCTTTCTTT

v_call: TRBV5-1
j_call: TRBJ2-7
d_call: -
cdr3_aa: CASSEVQGRYYEQYF
cdr3_nt: TGCGCCAGCAGTGAGGTACAGGGACGGTACTACGAGCAGTACTTC

v_call: TRBV5-1
j_call: TRBJ1-2
d_call: -
cdr3_aa: CASSLARARVGNYGYTF
cdr3_nt: TGCGCCAGCAGCTTGGCCCGCGCGAGGGTAGGGAACTATGGCTACACCTTC

v_call: TRBV6-5
j_call: TRBJ2-1
d_call: -
cdr3_aa: CASSYTRVGEQFF
cdr3_nt: TGTGCCAGCAGTTACACACGGGTGGGTGAGCAGTTCTTC

v_call: TRBV9
j_call: TRBJ1-6
d_call: -
cdr3_aa: CASSGGTYNSPLHF
cdr3_nt: TGTGCCAGCAGCGGTGGGACTTATAATTCACCCCTCCACTTT

v_call: TRBV9
j_call: TRBJ2-6
d_call: TRBD1
cdr3_aa: CASSVDREANVLTF
cdr3_nt: TGTGCCAGCAGCGTTGACAGGGAAGCCAACGTCCTGACTTTC

v_call: TRBV5-8
j_call: TRBJ2-5
d_call: -
cdr3_aa: CASSKTGQNQETQYF
cdr3_nt: TGTGCCAGCAGCAAAACGGGACAAAACCAAGAGACCCAGTACTTC

v_call: TRBV19
j_call: TRBJ2-2
d_call: -
cdr3_aa: CASTRNTGELFF
cdr3_nt: TGTGCCAGTACGAGGAACACCGGGGAGCTGTTTTTT

v_call: TRBV12-5
j_call: TRBJ1-1
d_call: TRBD1
cdr3_aa: CASGLTGGNTEAFF
cdr3_nt: TGTGCTAGTGGTTTGACAGGGGGCAACACTGAAGCTTTCTTT